The 32 T cell receptor beta chains given below trace back to one sample, sequenced in a study of human T cells and chemical hapten exposure. From the RACE reads, TCRdb called clonotypes with MiXCR, one entry per CDR3 protein. The table includes about 250,000 distinct CDR3 sequences, 7.7% detected once. As to time point: pre-sensitization, week 0. Treatment described: therapeutic diphenylcyclopropenone sensitization with weekly scalp DPC. The sequences come from whole blood, collected in connection with sensitization to the hapten diphenylcyclopropenone (DPC). The receptors were sampled from a young man with alopecia areata. Some clones in this sample may be carry-over from other donors' samples.

The genes are TRBV5-1 and TRBJ1-1, with 8 bases fitting TRBD1. The CDR3 extends over 17 amino acids. The trim removed 0 bases at V and 5 bases at J, leaving 12 bases unmatched. Germline values: CDR1 SGHRS, CDR2 YFSETQ. CDR3 amino acids: CASSLASRGRGGTEAFF. CDR3 in DNA: TGCGCCAGCAGCTTGGCCTCCAGGGGGCGGGGAGGGACTGAAGCTTTCTTT.

Many counts were recorded for this clonotype. The V gene is TRBV20-1, the J gene TRBJ1-4; D is ambiguous. Trimming removed 8 bases at V and 5 bases at J, with 9 bases between. CDR1 is DFQATT, CDR2 SNEGSKA, per germline (reference sequence). The CDR3 is made up of 11 amino acids. The CDR3 region is CSWDLNEKLFF. The CDR3 DNA reads as TGCAGTTGGGATCTGAATGAAAAACTGTTTTTT.

This clonotype has only a few counts. The chain combines TRBV6-5 with TRBJ1-5; 7 bases are shared with TRBD1. Trimming took 5 bases from V and 2 from J; bases not matched to a gene: 9. The CDR3 consists of 16 residues. The V gene's germline CDR1 is MNHEY and CDR2 SVGAGI. The CDR3 region is CASSVQGPEGNQPQHF. The CDR3 DNA reads as TGTGCCAGCAGTGTACAGGGGCCGGAGGGCAATCAGCCCCAGCATTTT.

This clonotype came up many times. Germline is not matched at one junction end, which may reflect a read error. CDR3 nucleotides: TGTGCCAGCAGCGAAGGGACAGGTCACCGCGAGCAGTACTTC. Protein: CASSEGTGHREQYF. J is TRBJ2-7 and V is TRBV6-1; 8 bases match TRBD1. Germline assignment: CDR1 MNHNS and CDR2 SASEGT. This CDR3 region has 14 residues.

This clonotype came up a few times. The chain employs TRBV7-3 and TRBJ2-1; a weak D match, TRBD2 (6 bases). Per the germline V gene, CDR1 is SGHTA and CDR2 is FQGTGA. V was pared by 2 bases and J by 0 bases, with 14 bases between. The CDR3 totals 17 residues. The CDR3 region is CASSLLGGASSYNEQFF. CDR3 sequence (DNA): TGTGCCAGCAGCTTACTAGGCGGGGCGAGCTCCTACAATGAGCAGTTCTTC.

The chain carries TRBV29-1 and TRBJ1-1, with unresolved D. Germline values: CDR1 SQVTM, CDR2 ANQGSEA. Trimming removed 1 base at V and 6 bases at J, with 3 bases between. The CDR3 covers 10 residues. The CDR3 here is CSVEGPEAFF. The CDR3 DNA sequence: TGCAGCGTTGAAGGCCCTGAAGCTTTCTTT.

This clonotype was seen only a few times. The chain uses TRBV14 and TRBJ1-6; possibly TRBD1 for D (5 bases). Germline V gives CDR1 SGHDN, CDR2 FVKESK. The CDR3 loop spans 14 amino acids. Trimming pared 0 bases from V and 8 bases from J, leaving 8 bases between. The CDR3, as DNA: TGTGCCAGCAGCCAAGATCGGGACTATTCACCCCTCCACTTT. This encodes CASSQDRDYSPLHF.

V is TRBV7-6 and J is TRBJ1-4; 7 nucleotides align to TRBD1. Germline trimming cut 5 bases from V and 0 bases from J; bases unmatched to any gene: 6. The V gene's germline CDR1 is SGHVS and CDR2 FNYEAQ. This CDR3 comprises 16 residues. The CDR3 sequence: CASSPGQTATNEKLFF. Written as DNA, the CDR3 is TGTGCCAGCAGCCCGGGACAGACCGCAACTAATGAAAAACTGTTTTTT.

The chain links TRBV7-2 to TRBJ1-2, with D possibly TRBD1 on 6 matching bases. Trimming removed 1 base at V and 3 bases at J, with 12 bases between. The germline gives CDR1 SGHTA, CDR2 FQGNSA. This CDR3 comprises 15 residues. DNA of the CDR3: TGTGCCAGCAGCTTAGGGCAGGGGTCCGACTATGGCTACACCTTC. Translating it yields CASSLGQGSDYGYTF.

The gene calls are TRBV20-1 and TRBJ2-3, with TRBD2 matching over 12 bases. Trimming removed 6 bases from V and 3 bases from J; junction bases left unmatched: 13. CDR3 length: 17 amino acids. CDR1 DFQATT and CDR2 SNEGSKA come from the germline V gene (reference sequence). The CDR3 region is CSAPLLAGGLGTDTQYF. The CDR3 DNA is TGCAGTGCCCCGCTACTAGCGGGGGGCCTGGGAACAGATACGCAGTATTTT.

This clonotype showed up many times. The chain couples TRBV24-1 to TRBJ2-3; TRBD1 might be the D (6 bases). The V gene's germline CDR1 is KGHDR and CDR2 SFDVKD. Trimming took off 5 bases at V and 1 base at J, with 12 bases between the two ends. The CDR3 is 15 residues long. CDR3 in amino acids: CATSVRDKGTDTQYF. The CDR3 coding sequence is TGTGCCACCAGTGTACGGGACAAAGGCACAGATACGCAGTATTTT.

This clonotype appeared a few times. The chain joins TRBV7-3 to TRBJ1-2, with a possible D match to TRBD1 (5 bases). The length of the CDR3 is 14 residues. Germline V gene lookup returns CDR1 SGHTA and CDR2 FQGTGA. Trimming took 5 bases from V and 5 from J, leaving 15 bases between them. Here the CDR3 DNA reads TGTGCCAGCAGCCCGCCCGGCAGGGTTTATGGCTACACCTTC. Encoded protein: CASSPPGRVYGYTF.

This chain joins TRBV4-2 and TRBJ2-5; D might be TRBD2 (5 bases). This CDR3 is built from 15 residues. Trimming pared 0 bases from V and 2 bases from J, leaving 10 bases between. Per the germline V gene, CDR1 is LGHNA and CDR2 is YNFKEQ. DNA of the CDR3: TGTGCCAGCAGCCAAGAGGGCCGGACTCAAGAGACCCAGTACTTC. Translated: CASSQEGRTQETQYF.

On this clonotype itself: Germline and junction disagree at one end, which may indicate a read error. This sequence joins TRBV7-6 and TRBJ1-5; a weak D match, TRBD1 (5 bases). The CDR3 spans 15 residues. The germline gives CDR1 SGHVS, CDR2 FNYEAQ. CDR3 loop: CASSLDSGERQPQHF. CDR3 nucleotide sequence: TGTGCTAGCAGCTTAGATTCGGGGGAGAGACAGCCCCAGCATTTT. Variable domain in full (rest from reference TRBV7-6 and TRBJ1-5): GAGVSQSPRYKVTKRGQDVALRCDPISGHVSLYWYRQALGQGPEFLTYFNYEAQQDKSGLPNDRFSAERPEGSISTLTIQRTEQRDSAMYRCASSLDSGERQPQHFGDGTRLSIL.

This chain joins TRBV2 and TRBJ1-1, with a possible D match to TRBD1 (5 bases). There are 15 residues in the CDR3. The V end was cut by 6 bases, the J end by 2 bases, with 16 bases between. Looked up from germline, CDR1 is SNHLY and CDR2 is FYNNEI. The CDR3 protein is CASRLEMGGNTEAFF. The CDR3 DNA follows: TGTGCCAGCAGACTCGAAATGGGGGGTAACACTGAAGCTTTCTTT.

This clonotype was seen repeatedly, ten times or more. V gene TRBV29-1 combines with J gene TRBJ2-7; a weak D match, TRBD1 (6 bases). Germline CDR1 and CDR2: SQVTM and ANQGSEA. This CDR3 region has 12 residues. V lost 2 bases, J lost 3 bases, and 8 bases lay in between. CDR3 protein: CSVEYRDYEQYF. DNA of the CDR3: TGCAGCGTTGAATACAGGGACTACGAGCAGTACTTC.

This clonotype has only a few counts. The chain joins TRBV2 to TRBJ2-1, with 7 positions matching TRBD1. CDR3 length equals 19 residues. The ends lost 2 bases at V and 0 bases at J; junction bases unmatched: 13. Germline CDR1 is SNHLY and CDR2 is FYNNEI. CDR3 DNA: TGTGCCAGCAGTGAACGAGGCCAGGGGGTCGGAAGCTCCTACAATGAGCAGTTCTTC. Translation: CASSERGQGVGSSYNEQFF.

The chain uses TRBV6-5 and TRBJ2-5; D tentatively reads TRBD1 or TRBD2 (5 bases each). CDR1 is MNHEY, CDR2 SVGAGI, per germline. V lost 2 bases, J lost 7 bases, and 5 bases lay in between. This CDR3 has 11 residues. CDR3 region: CASSYGGTQYF. CDR3 nucleotide sequence: TGTGCCAGCAGTTACGGGGGGACCCAGTACTTC.

The chain joins TRBV6-1 to TRBJ2-2; D not certain. CDR1 is MNHNS, CDR2 SASEGT, per germline. Trimming cost V 2 bases and J 7 bases, with 11 bases left between them. The CDR3 spans 14 residues. The CDR3 sequence: CASSEIRGGGELFF. The CDR3 DNA follows: TGTGCCAGCAGTGAAATCCGTGGTGGCGGGGAGCTGTTTTTT.

This clonotype turned up a few times. The chain links TRBV7-2 to TRBJ1-4; a possible D gene is TRBD1 (6 bases). V was pared by 5 bases and J by 0 bases, with 13 bases between. The CDR3 sequence is 16 residues long. Germline CDR1 reads SGHTA; CDR2 reads FQGNSA. As DNA, the CDR3 is TGTGCCAGCAGCCCCCAACGACAGGCAACTAATGAAAAACTGTTTTTT. Residues: CASSPQRQATNEKLFF. Complete variable domain (other parts from reference TRBV7-2 and TRBJ1-4): GAGVSQSPSNKVTEKGKDVELRCDPISGHTALYWYRQSLGQGLEFLIYFQGNSAPDKSGLPSDRFSAERTGGSVSTLTIQRTQQEDSAVYLCASSPQRQATNEKLFFGSGTQLSVL.

This clonotype was observed a few times. The chain joins TRBV6-2 or TRBV6-3 to TRBJ1-2, with 11 bases fitting TRBD1. Unmatched junction bases numbered 8, after V lost 0 bases and J lost 8 bases. This CDR3 has 16 residues. Looked up from germline, CDR1 is MNHEY and CDR2 is SVGEGT. CDR3 loop: CASSYSSPGQGVGYTF. The CDR3 DNA reads TGTGCCAGCAGTTACTCATCACCGGGACAGGGGGTCGGCTACACCTTC.

V is TRBV5-1 and J is TRBJ2-1; 7 bases match TRBD1. Germline V CDR1 and CDR2: SGHRS, YFSETQ. After removal of 2 bases from V and 4 bases from J, the junction contained 6 bases not matched to a gene. This CDR3 has 15 residues. The CDR3 loop reads CASSLGGLLYNEQFF. As DNA, the CDR3 is TGCGCCAGCAGCTTAGGGGGCCTACTTTACAATGAGCAGTTCTTC.

This clonotype showed up just a few times. The chain has TRBV12-3 or TRBV12-4 and TRBJ2-7; a weak D match, TRBD2 (5 bases). CDR3 length: 15 amino acids. The ends were cut back, 3 bases at V and 0 bases at J, with 12 bases in the middle. The CDR3 is CASSLSWETSYEQYF. The DNA for the CDR3 is TGTGCCAGCAGTTTGTCTTGGGAGACCTCCTACGAGCAGTACTTC.

The J gene is TRBJ2-1, the V gene TRBV2; no reliable D call. Trimming took 10 bases from V and 0 from J, leaving 13 bases between them. The CDR3 runs 14 residues. Germline V gene lookup returns CDR1 SNHLY and CDR2 FYNNEI. CDR3 in amino acids: CATKPHISYNEQFF. CDR3 in DNA: TGTGCCACAAAACCGCATATCTCCTACAATGAGCAGTTCTTC.

This clonotype came up a few times. The V call is TRBV7-8, the J call TRBJ2-2; 9 bases line up with TRBD1. The CDR3 spans 14 residues. Unmatched junction bases numbered 6, after V lost 8 bases and J lost 5 bases. CDR1 and CDR2 from the germline V gene are SGHVS and FQNEAQ. CDR3 residues: CASLRDRVTGELFF. The CDR3 DNA reads TGTGCCAGCCTTCGGGACAGGGTGACCGGGGAGCTGTTTTTT. The entire variable domain, with the rest obtained from reference TRBV7-8 and TRBJ2-2, is as follows: GAGVSQSPRYKVAKRGQDVALRCDPISGHVSLFWYQQALGQGPEFLTYFQNEAQLDKSGLPSDRFFAERPEGSVSTLKIQRTQQEDSAVYLCASLRDRVTGELFFGEGSRLTVL.

The rearrangement uses TRBV5-1 and TRBJ2-5, with a tentative D call TRBD2 (6 bases). V was trimmed by 0 bases and J by 0 bases, leaving 6 bases between them. Germline V CDR1 and CDR2: SGHRS, YFSETQ. CDR3 length: 14 residues. CDR3 loop: CASSLAGDQETQYF. CDR3 nucleotides: TGCGCCAGCAGCTTGGCGGGGGACCAAGAGACCCAGTACTTC.

This clonotype was detected many times. In DNA, the CDR3 is TGTGCCATCAGTGAGTCCACAGGGTTGAATGAGCAGTTCTTC. Its translation: CAISESTGLNEQFF. The chain joins TRBV10-3 to TRBJ2-1; the D gene is possibly TRBD1 (6 bases). Germline V lookup: CDR1 ENHRY, CDR2 SYGVKD. This CDR3 has 14 residues. Trimming left V 0 bases short and J 7 bases short, with 10 bases between.

There are a few counts of this clonotype. The rearrangement links TRBV7-9 to TRBJ2-1; D is uncertain. Germline V gene lookup returns CDR1 SEHNR and CDR2 FQNEAQ (reference sequence). Trimming removed 6 bases at V and 4 bases at J, with 7 bases between. The CDR3 runs 12 residues. CDR3 sequence (DNA): TGTGCCAGCAGGCCAGATTACAATGAGCAGTTCTTC. It codes for CASRPDYNEQFF.

This clonotype was seen only a few times. The chain carries TRBV7-9 and TRBJ2-7; the match to TRBD1 covers 8 bases. The CDR3 totals 17 residues. With 1 base clipped from V and 9 bases from J, the junction kept 17 bases outside the gene matches. Per germline, CDR1 SEHNR and CDR2 FQNEAQ (reference sequence). CDR3 sequence (DNA): TGTGCCAGCAGCTTAGGAGGGAGGACAGGGAGTGGAGGAAGGCAGTACTTC. It codes for CASSLGGRTGSGGRQYF.

This clonotype has ten or more counts. The chain links TRBV12-3 or TRBV12-4 to TRBJ1-3; D ambiguous. The CDR3 runs to 15 residues. Trimming left V 3 bases short and J 2 bases short, with 11 bases between. The CDR3 here is CASSLIGSPGNTIYF. CDR3 DNA sequence: TGTGCCAGCAGTTTGATAGGTAGCCCTGGAAACACCATATATTTT.

The sample holds a few counts of this clonotype. This chain links TRBV11-3 with TRBJ2-3; no definite D call. Between the trimmed V and J ends, which lost 2 bases and 8 bases, there was a span of 14 bases. The CDR3 is 14 residues long. Germline CDR1 reads SGHNT; CDR2 reads YENEEA. For the CDR3, the DNA is TGTGCCAGCAGCTTACACCGCCTCAGTGGTACGCAGTATTTT. This encodes CASSLHRLSGTQYF.

This clonotype was found many times. V is TRBV20-1 and J is TRBJ2-2; D gene uncertain. Germline V gene lookup returns CDR1 DFQATT and CDR2 SNEGSKA (reference sequence). The CDR3 has 17 residues. V lost 4 bases to trimming and J lost 2 bases, with 20 bases between them. The CDR3 reads CSANFGERRSNTGELFF. Written as DNA, the CDR3 is TGCAGTGCTAACTTCGGCGAACGGAGATCCAACACCGGGGAGCTGTTTTTT.